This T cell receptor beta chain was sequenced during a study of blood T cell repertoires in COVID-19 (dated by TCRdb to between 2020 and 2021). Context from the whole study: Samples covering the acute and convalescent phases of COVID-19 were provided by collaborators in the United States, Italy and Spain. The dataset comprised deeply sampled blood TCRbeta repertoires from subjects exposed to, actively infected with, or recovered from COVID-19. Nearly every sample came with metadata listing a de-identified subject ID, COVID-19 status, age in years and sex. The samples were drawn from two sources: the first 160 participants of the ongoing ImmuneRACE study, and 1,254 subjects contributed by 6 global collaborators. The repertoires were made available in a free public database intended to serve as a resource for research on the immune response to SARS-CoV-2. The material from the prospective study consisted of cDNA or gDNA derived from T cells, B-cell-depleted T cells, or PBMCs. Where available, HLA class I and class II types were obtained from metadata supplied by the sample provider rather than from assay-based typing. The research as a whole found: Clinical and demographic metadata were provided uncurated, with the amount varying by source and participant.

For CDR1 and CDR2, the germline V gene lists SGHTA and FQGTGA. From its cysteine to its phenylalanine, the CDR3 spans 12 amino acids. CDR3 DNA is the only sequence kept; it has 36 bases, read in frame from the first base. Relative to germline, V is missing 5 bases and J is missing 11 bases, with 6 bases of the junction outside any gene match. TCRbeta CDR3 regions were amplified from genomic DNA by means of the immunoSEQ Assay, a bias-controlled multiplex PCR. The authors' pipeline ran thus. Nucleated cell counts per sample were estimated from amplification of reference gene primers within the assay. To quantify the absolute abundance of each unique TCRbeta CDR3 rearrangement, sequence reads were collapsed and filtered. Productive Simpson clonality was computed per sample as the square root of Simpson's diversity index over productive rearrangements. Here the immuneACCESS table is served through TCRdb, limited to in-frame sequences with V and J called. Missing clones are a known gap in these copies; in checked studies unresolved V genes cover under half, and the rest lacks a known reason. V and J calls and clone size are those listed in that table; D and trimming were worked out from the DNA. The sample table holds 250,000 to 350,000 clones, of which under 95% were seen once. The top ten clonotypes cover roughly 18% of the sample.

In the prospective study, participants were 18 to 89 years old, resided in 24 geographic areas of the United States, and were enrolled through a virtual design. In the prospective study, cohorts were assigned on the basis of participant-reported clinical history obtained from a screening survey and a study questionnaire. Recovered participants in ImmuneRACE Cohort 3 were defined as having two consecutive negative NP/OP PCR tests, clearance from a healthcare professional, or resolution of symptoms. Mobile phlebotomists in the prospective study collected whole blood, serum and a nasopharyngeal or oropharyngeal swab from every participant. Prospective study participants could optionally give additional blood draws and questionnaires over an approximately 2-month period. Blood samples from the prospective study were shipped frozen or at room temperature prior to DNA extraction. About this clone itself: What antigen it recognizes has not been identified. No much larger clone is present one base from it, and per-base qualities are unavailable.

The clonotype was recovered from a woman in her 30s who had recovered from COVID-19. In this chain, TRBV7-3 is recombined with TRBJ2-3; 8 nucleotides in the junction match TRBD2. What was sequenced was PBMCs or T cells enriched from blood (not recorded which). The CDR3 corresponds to CASSLRSGVQYF. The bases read TGTGCCAGCAGCCTCCGTAGCGGGGTGCAGTATTTT.